One and the same sample provided the 24 T cell receptor beta chains below, sequenced in a study of shared clonotypes between healthy human individuals. TCRdb's copy holds only in-frame clones and misses some; the assay was immunoSEQ multiplex PCR. This table has 2 million to 2.5 million clones, 93% appearing once. The specimen sequenced was naive CD4+ T cells from PBMCs. Documented subset: CD45RA+ positively selected. The origin of the receptors is a man between 18 and 29 years old in good health. Some clones in this sample may be carry-over from other donors' samples.

This chain connects TRBV7-9 to TRBJ2-1; D may be TRBD1 (5 bases). CDR3 length: 17 amino acids. The ends were cut back, 1 base at V and 5 bases at J, with 18 bases in the middle. CDR1 and CDR2 from the germline V gene are SEHNR and FQNEAQ (reference sequence). CDR3 nucleotides: TGTGCCAGCAGCTTAGGGGTGAGTGGGGCAGGTGACAATGAGCAGTTCTTC. Translation gives CASSLGVSGAGDNEQFF.

The rearrangement links TRBV18 to TRBJ1-2; D perhaps matches TRBD1 (5 bases). This CDR3 contains 14 residues. V dropped 4 bases and J dropped 5 bases, with 14 bases sitting between them. Per germline, CDR1 KGHSH and CDR2 LQKENI. The CDR3: CASSHTGPSYGYTF. The CDR3 DNA sequence: TGTGCCAGCTCACATACGGGACCCTCATATGGCTACACCTTC.

This clone was observed a few times. The chain couples TRBV28 to TRBJ1-5; D not resolved. V was pared by 7 bases and J by 2 bases, with 12 bases between. This CDR3 has 14 residues. Germline-derived CDR1 and CDR2 are MDHEN and SYDVKM. CDR3 in amino acids: CASTYGAGNQPQHF. CDR3 bases: TGTGCCAGCACCTACGGCGCCGGCAATCAGCCCCAGCATTTT.

The rearrangement joins TRBV6-4 to TRBJ1-2; 7 bases are shared with TRBD1. The germline V gene has CDR1 MRHNA and CDR2 SNTAGT. The CDR3 sequence is 15 residues long. Trimming took 8 bases from V and 0 from J; bases not matched to a gene: 9. CDR3 DNA sequence: TGTGCCAGCCGATTGACAGGGACCTCTAACTATGGCTACACCTTC. The encoded protein is CASRLTGTSNYGYTF.

The chain has TRBV5-1 and TRBJ2-7; TRBD1 might be the D (6 bases). Germline CDR1 reads SGHRS; CDR2 reads YFSETQ. This CDR3 is built from 14 residues. The germline V and J ends were trimmed by 6 bases and 0 bases, with 13 bases remaining between them. CDR3 residues: CASTPTGNSYEQYF. The CDR3 DNA is TGCGCCAGCACCCCAACAGGGAACTCCTACGAGCAGTACTTC.

The chain links TRBV5-1 to TRBJ2-5; 10 positions match TRBD2. The better agreement between TRBJ2-7 and the DNA end casts doubt on the J call. This CDR3 is 15 amino acids long. The germline CDR1 and CDR2 sequences are SGHRS and YFSETQ. The CDR3 DNA is TGCGCCAGCAGCTCCCTAGCGGGAGACGCCTACGAGCAGTACTTC. Translation: CASSSLAGDAYEQYF.

The V gene is TRBV2, the J gene TRBJ2-5, with D possibly called TRBD1 or TRBD2 (5 bases each). Gene TRBJ2-7 matches the end of the DNA better, so the J call may be wrong. The CDR3 is made up of 14 amino acids. The V gene's germline CDR1 is SNHLY and CDR2 FYNNEI. The CDR3 nucleotides are TGTGCCAGCAGTTTTCCGGGACGCCCCTACGAGCAGTACTTC. Protein sequence: CASSFPGRPYEQYF.

The V call is TRBV9, the J call TRBJ2-5, with 9 bases fitting TRBD1. CDR3 length: 20 residues. CDR1 and CDR2 from the germline V gene are SGDLS and YYNGEE. V dropped 4 bases and J dropped 4; count of bases not matched to a gene: 23. The CDR3: CASSPSPRDREKGKLETQYF. The CDR3, as DNA: TGTGCCAGCAGCCCATCACCGCGGGACAGGGAAAAGGGCAAGCTAGAGACCCAGTACTTC.

V gene TRBV5-1 combines with J gene TRBJ2-5; 12 positions agree with TRBD1. Germline trimming cut 3 bases from V and 4 bases from J; bases unmatched to any gene: 4. Germline V gene sequence: CDR1 SGHRS, CDR2 YFSETQ. CDR3 length equals 15 residues. The CDR3: CASSSGDRGPETQYF. The CDR3 DNA sequence: TGCGCCAGCAGCTCTGGGGACAGGGGGCCAGAGACCCAGTACTTC.

The V call is TRBV19, the J call TRBJ2-6; possibly TRBD1 for D (6 bases). CDR3 length: 17 amino acids. V was pared by 7 bases and J by 7 bases, with 23 bases between. Germline V lookup: CDR1 LNHDA, CDR2 SQIVND (reference sequence). As DNA, the CDR3 is TGTGCCAGTACCGCTGATTCGAGGGGGTGGAAAGCCAACGTCCTGACTTTC. It is translated as CASTADSRGWKANVLTF. The full variable domain, with the rest looked up from reference TRBV19 and TRBJ2-6, is DGGITQSPKYLFRKEGQNVTLSCEQNLNHDAMYWYRQDPGQGLRLIYYSQIVNDFQKGDIAEGYSVSREKKESFPLTVTSAQKNPTAFYLCASTADSRGWKANVLTFGAGSRLTVL.

The J gene is TRBJ2-3, the V gene TRBV9; no clear D gene. The ends were cut back, 4 bases at V and 2 bases at J, with 14 bases in the middle. The CDR3 totals 15 residues. Germline lookup yields CDR1 SGDLS and CDR2 YYNGEE. CDR3 protein: CASSLRSAPTDTQYF. CDR3 nucleotide sequence: TGTGCCAGCAGCCTCCGTTCGGCCCCCACAGATACGCAGTATTTT.

The chain uses TRBV4-2 and TRBJ2-2; 11 bases line up with TRBD2. The CDR3 is made up of 18 amino acids. CDR1 is LGHNA, CDR2 YNFKEQ, per germline. With V trimmed by 3 bases and J by 1 base, 7 bases remained unmatched. In DNA, the CDR3 is TGTGCCAGCAGCCAGGGCACTAGCGGGAGAGAGAACACCGGGGAGCTGTTTTTT. Protein sequence: CASSQGTSGRENTGELFF.

V is TRBV6-1 and J is TRBJ2-5; the D gene is possibly TRBD2 (6 bases). With 4 bases removed from V and 1 base from J, the gap between germline ends came to 13 bases. CDR3 length: 15 amino acids. The germline V gene has CDR1 MNHNS and CDR2 SASEGT. The CDR3 DNA sequence: TGTGCCAGCAGTGTGGGGGAGGAGGGCCAAGAGACCCAGTACTTC. Its translation is CASSVGEEGQETQYF.

This chain links TRBV28 with TRBJ2-2; D call uncertain. This CDR3 has 15 amino acids. Trimming removed 10 bases from V and 1 base from J, with 16 bases in between. CDR1 and CDR2 (germline): MDHEN, SYDVKM. For the CDR3, the DNA is TGTGCCATCAATACTCGATGGATGAACACCGGGGAGCTGTTTTTT. This codes for CAINTRWMNTGELFF.

This chain uses TRBV28 with TRBJ2-5; TRBD2 matches at 9 bases. CDR3 size: 16 residues. Germline CDR1 MDHEN, CDR2 SYDVKM. The junction had 17 bases not matched to a gene; V was cut back by 10 bases and J by 5 bases. The CDR3 loop reads CATVAGDRFEGETQYF. In nucleotides, the CDR3 is TGTGCCACCGTAGCGGGAGACCGGTTTGAGGGTGAGACCCAGTACTTC.

As concerns this clone: This CDR3 is also generated by other DNA sequences in the sample. The chain uses TRBV5-1 and TRBJ1-1, with D uncertain. The V and J ends lost 0 bases and 2 bases respectively, with 8 bases between them. CDR3 size: 14 residues. Per germline, CDR1 SGHRS and CDR2 YFSETQ. The CDR3 DNA reads as TGCGCCAGCAGCTTGGTTAGGGCTAACACTGAAGCTTTCTTT. Amino acid sequence: CASSLVRANTEAFF.

DNA for the CDR3: TGTGCCAGCAGCACCGGACAGGGGGGAACCTACGAGCAGTACTTC. Protein sequence: CASSTGQGGTYEQYF. The gene calls are TRBV7-2 and TRBJ2-7, with 10 bases identical to TRBD1. Germline V gene data show CDR1 as SGHTA and CDR2 as FQGNSA. The CDR3 contains 15 residues. V lost 5 bases to trimming and J lost 2 bases; unmatched junction nucleotides: 6.

The rearrangement links TRBV5-1 to TRBJ2-1; TRBD2 matches at 7 bases. CDR1 is SGHRS and CDR2 is YFSETQ in the germline V gene. The CDR3 is 14 amino acids. The trim removed 4 bases at V and 9 bases at J, leaving 10 bases unmatched. Here the CDR3 DNA reads TGCGCCAGCAGCCCAAGGACTAGTGGGGGTGAGCAGTTCTTC. Its protein is CASSPRTSGGEQFF.

The genes are TRBV19 and TRBJ1-5; TRBD1 might be the D (6 bases). The V and J ends lost 4 bases and 6 bases respectively, with 13 bases between them. Germline V lookup: CDR1 LNHDA, CDR2 SQIVND (reference sequence). CDR3 length: 14 residues. The CDR3 DNA reads as TGTGCCAGTAGTAGAGGAGTAGGGGGTCAGCCCCAGCATTTT. The encoded protein is CASSRGVGGQPQHF.

The gene calls are TRBV5-6 and TRBJ1-2; the D gene is possibly TRBD1 (6 bases). Deletions cut 1 base from V and 8 bases from J, with 12 bases between. The CDR3 is 13 residues long. Per germline, CDR1 SGHDT and CDR2 YYEEEE. CDR3 sequence: CASSLPQGYGYTF. CDR3 in DNA: TGTGCCAGCAGCTTGCCACAGGGTTACGGCTACACCTTC.

V usage is TRBV5-1 and J usage is TRBJ2-5, with TRBD2 identical over 7 bases. Germline CDR1 SGHRS, CDR2 YFSETQ. The CDR3 contains 15 residues. J lost 1 base, V lost 2 bases, and 5 bases had no gene match. The CDR3 spells CASSFSSGPQETQYF. Here the CDR3 DNA reads TGCGCCAGCAGCTTTTCTAGCGGACCCCAAGAGACCCAGTACTTC.

The chain joins TRBV11-2 to TRBJ2-7; D is undetermined. Germline CDR1 is SGHAT and CDR2 is FQNNGV. The CDR3 is 14 residues long. Trimming shortened V by 5 bases and J by 5 bases, and 16 bases separated the two germline ends. The CDR3, as DNA: TGTGCCAGCAGCGTAGGGTATGTGGCCCACGAGCAGTACTTC. Translating it yields CASSVGYVAHEQYF.

This rearrangement joins TRBV19 to TRBJ2-3, with a possible D match to TRBD2 (6 bases). Germline values: CDR1 LNHDA, CDR2 SQIVND (reference sequence). The CDR3 contains 14 residues. Trimming pared 5 bases from V and 1 base from J, leaving 10 bases between. CDR3 DNA: TGTGCCAGTAGTCGGGGGACGGGCACAGATACGCAGTATTTT. Its protein is CASSRGTGTDTQYF.

V is TRBV27 and J is TRBJ1-4; maybe TRBD1 (6 bases). Germline-derived CDR1 and CDR2 are MNHEY and SMNVEV (reference sequence). This CDR3 contains 15 residues. Trimming stripped 5 bases from V and 3 bases from J, with 13 bases between. Here the CDR3 reads CASSAPGTSNEKLFF. CDR3 nucleotide sequence: TGTGCCAGCAGTGCTCCCGGGACATCTAATGAAAAACTGTTTTTT.